The 6 T cell receptor beta chains reported below all come from one sample, sequenced in a study of shared clonotypes between healthy human individuals (dated by TCRdb to about 2020). Library method: the immunoSEQ multiplex PCR assay. TCRdb carries this immuneACCESS record with in-frame sequences only. Its versions omit some clonotypes, under half of them owing to an unresolved V gene in the studies checked, with the rest unexplained. The sample has approximately 2,300,000 clones on record, 85% to 95% of them singletons. Approximately 0.41% of the sample lies in the top ten. Sequencing input: naive CD4+ T cells from PBMCs. The intended sense of this specimen's cell subset or site label: CD45RA+ positively selected. All receptors derive from a man younger than 35 in good health. Some clones in this sample may be carry-over from other donors' samples.

To note about this clone: The sample has other DNA sequences that encode this CDR3 too. This chain joins TRBV5-4 and TRBJ2-7; weak D call: TRBD2 (5 bases). Germline V gene data show CDR1 as SGHNT and CDR2 as YYREEE (reference sequence). CDR3 length: 14 amino acids. V lost 4 bases and J lost 3, with 14 bases in between. The CDR3 spells CASSLPGRDYEQYF. DNA of the CDR3: TGTGCCAGCAGCCTCCCGGGTCGGGACTACGAGCAGTACTTC.

The chain carries TRBV28 and TRBJ1-2; 8 bases map to TRBD1. Germline V gives CDR1 MDHEN, CDR2 SYDVKM. The ends lost 11 bases at V and 4 bases at J; junction bases unmatched: 3. The CDR3 totals 11 residues. CDR3 DNA: TGTGCCGAAGGGACAGGCTATGGCTACACCTTC. This sequence encodes CAEGTGYGYTF.

The chain links TRBV12-5 to TRBJ2-5, with D possibly TRBD2 on 5 matching bases. V was shortened by 6 bases and J by 5 bases, with 13 bases between the two germline ends. The CDR3 spans 13 residues. Per the germline V gene, CDR1 is LGHNT and CDR2 is FRNRAP. CDR3 bases: TGTGCTAGTGGCCCGCCGGGGTCCGAGACCCAGTACTTC. Its translation: CASGPPGSETQYF.

This clone turned up a few times. The chain combines TRBV19 with TRBJ1-5; D uncertain. CDR3 size: 14 residues. Trimming stripped 8 bases from V and 6 bases from J, with 17 bases between. Germline values: CDR1 LNHDA, CDR2 SQIVND (reference sequence). CDR3 nucleotide sequence: TGTGCCAGTGGCCCTTCCTCGGGAGGTCAGCCCCAGCATTTT. It is translated as CASGPSSGGQPQHF. Full variable domain (rest looked up from reference TRBV19 and TRBJ1-5): DGGITQSPKYLFRKEGQNVTLSCEQNLNHDAMYWYRQDPGQGLRLIYYSQIVNDFQKGDIAEGYSVSREKKESFPLTVTSAQKNPTAFYLCASGPSSGGQPQHFGDGTRLSIL.

In this sample, this clone turned up a few times. The chain couples TRBV10-3 to TRBJ1-1; D possibly corresponds to TRBD1 (5 bases). The CDR3 contains 13 residues. The V gene lost 7 bases and the J gene lost 1 base, with 10 bases spanning the gap. Per germline, CDR1 ENHRY and CDR2 SYGVKD. Here the CDR3 reads CAITRTPNTEAFF. The CDR3 region has the DNA TGTGCCATCACCCGGACACCGAACACTGAAGCTTTCTTT.

This clone has only one observation. The V call is TRBV28, the J call TRBJ2-5, with TRBD2 identical over 10 bases. V lost 2 bases to trimming and J lost 6 bases; unmatched junction nucleotides: 6. Germline V gene data show CDR1 as MDHEN and CDR2 as SYDVKM. There are 15 residues in the CDR3. The CDR3 region has the DNA TGTGCCAGCAGTTTAGTAGCGGGAGGTGGCAAGACCCAGTACTTC. Amino acids: CASSLVAGGGKTQYF.